Listed below are T cell receptor beta chains from one sample, sequenced in a study of radiotherapy plus CTLA-4 blockade in lung cancer. Libraries were prepared by immunoSEQ multiplex PCR; TCRdb keeps only in-frame clonotypes and omits some of them. The sample yields 65,000 to 70,000 clones, 79% seen once. Sequenced material: peripheral blood, taken from a patient treated with radiotherapy plus ipilimumab. The receptors stem from a human donor with non-small cell lung cancer who had a complete response to radiotherapy plus ipilimumab. Both conserved end residues are part of each CDR3. The D gene is left open where the match is weak. Rows may omit the clone size; those that give it use once, few, many or a size class.

- | - | TRBJ1-2 | TRBV5-1 | CASSLETGTGYTF | TGCGCCAGCAGCTTGGAGACAGGAACTGGCTACACCTTC
- | - | TRBJ1-6 | TRBV10-1 | CASSGQVNSPLHF | TGCGCCAGCAGTGGACAGGTCAATTCACCCCTCCACTTT
- | - | TRBJ2-3 | TRBV7-2 | CASSLTENTQYF | TGTGCCAGCAGCTTAACCGAAAATACGCAGTATTTT
- | - | TRBJ1-5 | TRBV7-2 | CASSSGMNQPQHF | TGTGCCAGCAGTTCTGGAATGAATCAGCCCCAGCATTTT
- | - | TRBJ1-1 | TRBV7-8 | CASSLVGGNTEAFF | TGTGCCAGCAGCTTAGTTGGGGGGAACACTGAAGCTTTCTTT
TRBD2 | - | TRBJ2-2 | TRBV27 | CASRPGLAGGPDTGELFF | TGTGCCAGCAGACCGGGACTAGCGGGAGGGCCTGACACCGGGGAGCTGTTTTTT
- | - | TRBJ1-2 | TRBV7-8 | CASSLGTVRHGYTF | TGTGCCAGCAGCTTAGGGACAGTGAGACATGGCTACACCTTC
- | - | TRBJ2-3 | TRBV19 | CASSIIGAGDSTDTQYF | TGTGCCAGTAGTATTATCGGAGCAGGGGACAGCACAGATACGCAGTATTTT
- | - | TRBJ1-5 | TRBV19 | CASSALREGYLRRDSNQPQHF | TGTGCCAGTAGTGCCTTAAGGGAGGGATATTTGCGGAGGGATAGCAATCAGCCCCAGCATTTT
- | - | TRBJ2-2 | TRBV12-5 | CASGLRSGRTTGELFF | TGTGCTAGTGGTTTGAGGTCGGGCAGGACCACCGGGGAGCTGTTTTTT
- | - | TRBJ2-1 | TRBV5-1 | CASSPDPSSMYGEQFF | TGCGCCAGCAGCCCCGACCCTAGCAGCATGTACGGGGAGCAGTTCTTC
TRBD1 | few | TRBJ1-3 | TRBV7-8 | CASSFGTGVSGNTIYF | TGTGCCAGCAGCTTCGGGACAGGGGTGTCCGGAAACACCATATATTTT
TRBD1 | - | TRBJ1-2 | TRBV5-8 | CASSGTAHNYGYTF | TGTGCCAGCAGCGGGACAGCACATAACTATGGCTACACCTTC
TRBD2 | once | TRBJ2-1 | TRBV11-2 | CASSLGLGSNEQFF | TGTGCCAGCAGCCTCGGACTAGGCAGCAATGAGCAGTTCTTC
- | - | TRBJ1-5 | TRBV5-1 | CASSLGSNQPQHF | TGCGCCAGCAGCTTGGGTAGCAATCAGCCCCAGCATTTT
TRBD2 | - | TRBJ2-3 | TRBV19 | CASGLAGTDTQYF | TGTGCCTCGGGACTAGCGGGCACAGATACGCAGTATTTT
- | - | TRBJ2-5 | TRBV5-4 | CASSFRTARGETQYF | TGTGCCAGCAGCTTTCGTACGGCCAGGGGAGAGACCCAGTACTTC
- | once | TRBJ1-5 | TRBV19 | CASSQGSIQPQHF | TGTGCCAGTAGTCAGGGTTCGATTCAGCCCCAGCATTTT
- | few | TRBJ1-5 | TRBV27 | CASSLSGTSSNQPQHF | TGTGCCAGCAGTTTATCCGGGACAAGTAGCAATCAGCCCCAGCATTTT
- | - | TRBJ2-2 | TRBV7-9 | CASSLAGALAGELFF | TGTGCCAGCAGCTTAGCGGGGGCCCTAGCCGGGGAGCTGTTTTTT
TRBD2 | few | TRBJ2-1 | TRBV7-2 | CASSLGGGLAGGWQFF | TGTGCCAGCAGCTTAGGAGGGGGACTAGCGGGAGGGTGGCAGTTCTTC
- | - | TRBJ2-5 | TRBV7-2 | CASSLQGGGETQYF | TGTGCCAGCAGCTTACAGGGGGGAGGGGAGACCCAGTACTTC
TRBD1 | - | TRBJ1-1 | TRBV7-2 | CASRGKQGAENTEAFF | TGTGCCAGCAGGGGAAAACAGGGGGCAGAGAACACTGAAGCTTTCTTT
- | - | TRBJ1-2 | TRBV7-9 | CASSRDSRGAQGYTF | TGTGCCAGCAGCCGAGACTCACGGGGGGCGCAAGGCTACACCTTC
- | - | TRBJ1-6 | TRBV6-6 | CASTSFSGNSPLHF | TGTGCCAGCACTTCGTTTTCAGGCAATTCACCCCTCCACTTT
TRBD1 | - | TRBJ1-1 | TRBV7-2 | CASSFRTGGTEAFF | TGTGCCAGCAGCTTTCGGACAGGGGGCACTGAAGCTTTCTTT
- | - | TRBJ1-2 | TRBV11-2 | CASSLDVGAYTF | TGTGCCAGCAGCTTAGATGTGGGTGCCTACACCTTC
TRBD2 | - | TRBJ2-1 | TRBV4-3 | CASSQDMASGYNEQFF | TGCGCCAGCAGCCAAGATATGGCTAGCGGATACAATGAGCAGTTCTTC
TRBD1 | few | TRBJ1-2 | TRBV5-1 | CASSQGQEGHTF | TGCGCCAGCAGCCAGGGACAGGAAGGTCACACCTTC
- | - | TRBJ2-7 | TRBV6-5 | CASSHLMGDEQYF | TGTGCCAGCAGTCACCTAATGGGGGACGAGCAGTACTTC
- | - | TRBJ1-1 | TRBV27 | CASSGGPHLGAEAFF | TGTGCCAGCAGTGGGGGTCCACACTTAGGGGCTGAAGCTTTCTTT
- | - | TRBJ1-6 | TRBV25-1 | CASSEAGGWHSPLHF | TGTGCCAGCAGTGAGGCGGGGGGGTGGCATTCACCCCTCCACTTT
- | - | TRBJ2-5 | TRBV18 | CASSQGLGRGDQYF | TGTGCCAGCTCACAAGGTTTGGGGCGAGGGGACCAGTACTTC
TRBD1 | - | TRBJ1-5 | TRBV5-6 | CASSYWTGKYSNQPQHF | TGTGCCAGCAGCTACTGGACAGGAAAGTATAGCAATCAGCCCCAGCATTTT
- | - | TRBJ2-5 | TRBV11-2 | CASSLDRGYETQYF | TGTGCCAGCAGCTTAGATCGGGGCTATGAGACCCAGTACTTC
- | once | TRBJ1-2 | TRBV7-9 | CASSLRGRERGYTF | TGTGCCAGCAGCTTACGCGGGCGAGAGAGAGGCTACACCTTC
TRBD1 | few | TRBJ2-2 | TRBV19 | CASIRTGRNTGELFF | TGTGCCAGTATTAGGACAGGGAGGAACACCGGGGAGCTGTTTTTT
TRBD1 | few | TRBJ1-5 | TRBV19 | CASSIGQGRSAQHF | TGTGCCAGTAGTATCGGACAGGGAAGATCAGCCCAGCATTTT
- | - | TRBJ2-5 | TRBV18 | CATSPGFQETQYF | TGTGCCACATCGCCGGGGTTCCAAGAGACCCAGTACTTC
TRBD1 | once | TRBJ2-5 | TRBV5-1 | CASSSSGDRGETQYF | TGCGCCAGCAGCTCAAGCGGGGACAGGGGTGAGACCCAGTACTTC
TRBD1 | - | TRBJ1-6 | TRBV5-5 | CASSYDRASYNSPLHF | TGTGCCAGCAGCTACGACAGGGCCTCCTATAATTCACCCCTCCACTTT
TRBD2 | - | TRBJ2-1 | TRBV10-3 | CAISEAGGANSYNEQFF | TGTGCCATCAGTGAAGCCGGGGGGGCTAACTCCTACAATGAGCAGTTCTTC
TRBD1 | - | TRBJ1-2 | TRBV7-2 | CASSLRRGQGVTPSYGYTF | TGTGCCAGCAGCTTACGACGCGGACAGGGGGTGACTCCATCCTATGGCTACACCTTC
- | - | TRBJ2-3 | TRBV7-2 | CASSLGPRTDTQYF | TGTGCCAGCAGCTTAGGACCCAGGACAGATACGCAGTATTTT
- | - | TRBJ2-6 | TRBV18 | CASSPRGVAGANVLTF | TGTGCCAGCTCACCAAGGGGGGTAGCTGGGGCCAACGTCCTGACTTTC
- | - | TRBJ1-3 | TRBV21-1 | CASSGRLATHARNTIYF | TGTGCCAGCAGTGGACGACTAGCTACACACGCACGAAACACCATATATTTT
TRBD2 | few | TRBJ2-1 | TRBV10-3 | CAISAGLVNDEQFF | TGTGCCATCAGTGCTGGACTAGTTAACGATGAGCAGTTCTTC
- | - | TRBJ1-2 | TRBV6-5 | CASSYSTGKRGYTF | TGTGCCAGCAGTTACTCTACAGGGAAGAGGGGCTACACCTTC
- | once | TRBJ2-1 | TRBV5-1 | CASSAGLRNEQFF | TGCGCCAGCAGCGCCGGACTTCGCAATGAGCAGTTCTTC
- | once | TRBJ2-1 | TRBV7-9 | CASSTRIRPYNEQFF | TGTGCCAGCAGCACTAGGATCCGCCCCTACAATGAGCAGTTCTTC
TRBD2 | - | TRBJ2-1 | TRBV7-6 | CASSLTSGGTDEQFF | TGTGCCAGCAGCTTGACTAGCGGGGGGACGGATGAGCAGTTCTTC
- | - | TRBJ2-2 | TRBV4-3 | CASSQVWGRISGELFF | TGCGCCAGCAGCCAAGTCTGGGGGAGGATCTCCGGGGAGCTGTTTTTT
- | - | TRBJ2-7 | TRBV7-2 | CASLGAYEQYF | TGTGCCAGCCTAGGGGCGTACGAGCAGTACTTC
- | - | TRBJ1-2 | TRBV7-2 | CASSLEGYGYTF | TGTGCCAGCAGCTTAGAAGGCTATGGCTACACCTTC
- | - | TRBJ1-5 | TRBV25-1 | CASSEGGFSNQPQHF | TGTGCCAGCAGTGAAGGTGGGTTTAGCAATCAGCCCCAGCATTTT